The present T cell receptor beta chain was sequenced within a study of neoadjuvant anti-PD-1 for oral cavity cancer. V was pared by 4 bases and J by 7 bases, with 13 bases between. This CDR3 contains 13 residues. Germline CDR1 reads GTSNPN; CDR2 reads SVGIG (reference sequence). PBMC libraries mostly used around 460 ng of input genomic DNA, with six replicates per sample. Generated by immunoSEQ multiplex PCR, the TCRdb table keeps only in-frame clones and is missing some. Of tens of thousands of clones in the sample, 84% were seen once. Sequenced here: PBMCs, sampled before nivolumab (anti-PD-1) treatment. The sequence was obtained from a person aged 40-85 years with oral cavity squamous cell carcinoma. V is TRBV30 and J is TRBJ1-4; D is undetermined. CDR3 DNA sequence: TGTGCCTGGAAGTCCCCCGGCGGTGAAAAACTGTTTTTT. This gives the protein CAWKSPGGEKLFF.